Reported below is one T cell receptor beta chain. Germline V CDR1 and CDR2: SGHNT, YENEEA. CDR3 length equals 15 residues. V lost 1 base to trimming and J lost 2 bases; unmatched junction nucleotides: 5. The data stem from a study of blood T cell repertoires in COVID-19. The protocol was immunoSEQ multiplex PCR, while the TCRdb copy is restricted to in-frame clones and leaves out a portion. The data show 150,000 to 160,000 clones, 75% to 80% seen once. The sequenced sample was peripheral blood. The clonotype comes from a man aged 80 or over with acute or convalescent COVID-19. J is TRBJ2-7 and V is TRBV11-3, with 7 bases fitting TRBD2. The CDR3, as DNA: TGTGCCAGCAGCTTAGCGACTAGCCAACCCTACGAGCAGTACTTC. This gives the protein CASSLATSQPYEQYF.